Sequencing of this T cell receptor beta chain was carried out in a study of blood T cell repertoires in COVID-19. Study at large: Material from acute and convalescent COVID-19 was sourced from the United States, Italy and Spain. T cells, B-cell-depleted T cells, or PBMCs provided the cDNA or gDNA that served as material.

CDR1 MNHEY and CDR2 SVGEGT come from the germline V gene. Trimming left V 4 bases short and J 2 bases short, with 21 bases between. The CDR3 is 17 amino acids. Original handling: Reference gene primers were amplified, and this amplification served to estimate nucleated cell counts. Using immunoSEQ multiplex PCR, the repertoire was profiled, and TCRdb retains in-frame clones only, with some absent. V, J and clone size were drawn from that table, and D and trimming were deduced from the DNA. Among some 320,000 clones listed, 70% to 90% were seen once. This sequence joins TRBV6-2 or TRBV6-3 and TRBJ2-7; the D is unclear. The sample consisted of peripheral blood. This receptor was taken from a woman aged 30 to 39 who had recovered from COVID-19. The CDR3 coding sequence is TGTGCCAGCAGTTCTGTATACTCGACACCTACTCCCTACGAGCAGTACTTC. It translates to CASSSVYSTPTPYEQYF.